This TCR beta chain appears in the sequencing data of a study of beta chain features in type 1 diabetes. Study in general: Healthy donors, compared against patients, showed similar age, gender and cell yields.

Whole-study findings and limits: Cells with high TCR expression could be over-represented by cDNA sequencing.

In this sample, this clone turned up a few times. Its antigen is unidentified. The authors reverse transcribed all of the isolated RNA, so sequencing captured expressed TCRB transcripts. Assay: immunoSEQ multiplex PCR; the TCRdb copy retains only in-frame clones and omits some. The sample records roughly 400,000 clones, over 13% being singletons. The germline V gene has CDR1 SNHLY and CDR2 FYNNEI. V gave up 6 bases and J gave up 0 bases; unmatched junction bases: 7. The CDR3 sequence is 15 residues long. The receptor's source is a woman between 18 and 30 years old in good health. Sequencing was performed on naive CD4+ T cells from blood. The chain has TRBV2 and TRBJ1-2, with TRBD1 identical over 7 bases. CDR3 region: CASRADRASNYGYTF. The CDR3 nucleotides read TGTGCCAGCAGGGCAGACAGGGCATCTAACTATGGCTACACCTTC.